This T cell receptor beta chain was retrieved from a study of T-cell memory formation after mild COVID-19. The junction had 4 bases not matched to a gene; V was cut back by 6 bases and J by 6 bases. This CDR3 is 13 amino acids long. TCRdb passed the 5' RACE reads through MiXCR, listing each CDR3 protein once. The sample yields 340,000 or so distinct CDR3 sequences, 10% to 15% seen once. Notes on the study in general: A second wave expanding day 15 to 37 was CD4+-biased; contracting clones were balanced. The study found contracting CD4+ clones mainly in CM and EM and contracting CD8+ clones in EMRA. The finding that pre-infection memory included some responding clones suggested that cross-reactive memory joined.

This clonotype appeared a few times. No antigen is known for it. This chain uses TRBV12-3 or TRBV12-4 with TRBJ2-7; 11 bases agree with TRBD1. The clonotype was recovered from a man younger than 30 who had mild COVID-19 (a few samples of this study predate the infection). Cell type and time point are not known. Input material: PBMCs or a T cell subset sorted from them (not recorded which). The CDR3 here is CASRPGTGGEQYF. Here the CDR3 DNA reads TGTGCCAGCAGACCCGGGACAGGGGGCGAGCAGTACTTC.